This TCR beta chain was sequenced in a study of technical replicates of blood from a few donors. Assay: immunoSEQ multiplex PCR; the TCRdb copy retains only in-frame clones and omits some. The top ten clones hold 0.2% to 0.25% of a sample with more than 90,000 clones, under 97% of them seen once. Germline assignment: CDR1 SEHNR and CDR2 FQNEAQ (reference sequence). CDR3 length: 16 amino acids. The V segment lost 5 bases and the J segment 4 bases; nucleotides outside the gene matches: 7. This sequence was found in a human donor in good health. The sample comprised T cells isolated from PBMCs. V and J are TRBV7-9 and TRBJ2-1, with 11 bases fitting TRBD2. CDR3 DNA: TGTGCCAGCAGCACCGAGGGACTAGCGGATTACAATGAGCAGTTCTTC. It specifies CASSTEGLADYNEQFF.